These T cell receptor beta chains were read from a single sample in a study of OX40 agonist ivuxolimab in advanced cancers. Generated by immunoSEQ multiplex PCR, the TCRdb table keeps only in-frame clones and is missing some. Of approximately 130,000 clones in the sample, approximately 90% are singletons; the top ten hold less than 1.1%. The sample consisted of CD4+ or CD8+ T cells sorted from blood, taken in a trial of the OX40 agonist ivuxolimab. The receptors stem from an adult with an advanced solid tumor such as melanoma, head and neck, liver or kidney cancer. CDR3s include the opening cysteine and the closing phenylalanine or tryptophan. A D gene is named only where the DNA matches it firmly. Some rows mark clone size as missing; the rest say once, few, many or name a class of expanded clone.

size	D	V	J	CDR3	DNA
.	.	TRBV14	TRBJ2-3	CASSQDGRGWGTDTQYF	TGTGCCAGCAGCCAAGATGGAAGGGGATGGGGCACAGATACGCAGTATTTT
once	TRBD1	TRBV6-5	TRBJ1-5	CASAPGTGKQPQHF	TGTGCCAGCGCCCCGGGGACAGGGAAACAGCCCCAGCATTTT
.	.	TRBV2	TRBJ2-2	CASSEQLLNTGELFF	TGTGCCAGCAGTGAACAACTACTCAACACCGGGGAGCTGTTTTTT
few	.	TRBV2	TRBJ1-5	CASSWSGSNQPQHF	TGTGCCAGCAGTTGGTCAGGATCCAATCAGCCCCAGCATTTT
.	.	TRBV2	TRBJ2-6	CASSGGPSGSGANVLTF	TGTGCCAGCAGCGGAGGGCCCTCGGGCTCTGGGGCCAACGTCCTGACTTTC
.	.	TRBV9	TRBJ1-3	CASSRDGTAGGNTIYF	TGTGCCAGCAGCAGGGACGGGACGGCCGGTGGAAACACCATATATTTT
.	.	TRBV6-6	TRBJ1-5	CASTLGPDGQPQHF	TGTGCCAGCACCCTAGGACCCGATGGGCAGCCCCAGCATTTT
.	.	TRBV18	TRBJ1-2	CASSPPTDNYGYTF	TGTGCCAGCTCACCACCGACAGACAACTATGGCTACACCTTC
.	.	TRBV19	TRBJ2-7	CASSMGLRERYEQYF	TGTGCCAGTAGTATGGGTCTCAGGGAGAGATACGAGCAGTACTTC
.	.	TRBV6-6	TRBJ1-1	CASSYAAVNTEAFF	TGTGCCAGCAGTTACGCCGCAGTGAACACTGAAGCTTTCTTT
.	.	TRBV4-2	TRBJ1-5	CASSQAFDRSNQPQHF	TGTGCCAGCAGCCAAGCTTTTGACAGAAGCAATCAGCCCCAGCATTTT
.	.	TRBV28	TRBJ1-2	CASSLMTLGYTF	TGTGCCAGCAGCCTCATGACCCTAGGCTACACCTTC
once	.	TRBV4-2	TRBJ2-2	CASSLRGSTGELFF	TGTGCCAGCAGCCTTCGGGGATCTACCGGGGAGCTGTTTTTT
.	.	TRBV25-1	TRBJ1-1	CASSEPGRSTEAFF	TGTGCCAGCAGTGAACCCGGACGGAGCACTGAAGCTTTCTTT
.	TRBD2	TRBV5-1	TRBJ2-7	CASSLGSSGSSYEQYF	TGCGCCAGCAGTTTGGGCTCTAGCGGGAGCTCCTACGAGCAGTACTTC
.	.	TRBV4-2	TRBJ1-4	CASSQDPLRAATNEKLFF	TGTGCCAGCAGCCAAGATCCATTGAGAGCAGCAACTAATGAAAAACTGTTTTTT
once	TRBD1	TRBV5-1	TRBJ1-1	CASSPDRATEAFF	TGCGCCAGCAGCCCCGACAGGGCGACTGAAGCTTTCTTT
.	TRBD2	TRBV19	TRBJ2-1	CASSTGLAKTSSYNEQFF	TGTGCCAGTAGTACGGGACTAGCGAAGACAAGCTCCTACAATGAGCAGTTCTTC
.	.	TRBV4-2	TRBJ1-5	CASSQEGHYNQPQHF	TGTGCCAGCAGCCAAGAAGGACACTACAATCAGCCCCAGCATTTT
.	.	TRBV5-1	TRBJ1-2	CASSWNPTRGDYGYTF	TGCGCCAGCAGCTGGAACCCGACTAGGGGGGACTATGGCTACACCTTC
.	.	TRBV19	TRBJ1-1	CASRQGHPNTEAFF	TGTGCCAGTAGACAGGGACACCCGAACACTGAAGCTTTCTTT
.	.	TRBV9	TRBJ1-2	CASSTVNYGYTF	TGTGCCAGCAGCACAGTAAACTATGGCTACACCTTC
.	.	TRBV2	TRBJ2-6	CASSESESGANVLTF	TGTGCCAGCAGTGAATCAGAGTCTGGGGCCAACGTCCTGACTTTC
.	TRBD1	TRBV10-3	TRBJ2-1	CAFRSDRGNNEQFF	TGTGCCTTCAGATCGGACAGGGGGAACAATGAGCAGTTCTTC
.	.	TRBV28	TRBJ1-1	CASSLPPTTEAFF	TGTGCCAGCAGTCTTCCGCCGACCACTGAAGCTTTCTTT
once	.	TRBV21-1	TRBJ2-2	CASSKDGGTSGSAGSNTGELFF	TGTGCCAGCAGCAAAGACGGGGGGACTAGCGGGAGCGCGGGATCAAACACCGGGGAGCTGTTTTTT
.	.	TRBV28	TRBJ1-2	CASSFLGAITANYGYTF	TGTGCCAGCAGTTTTCTGGGGGCAATTACAGCTAACTATGGCTACACCTTC
few	.	TRBV30	TRBJ2-3	CAWRWRLGLRLTQYF	TGTGCCTGGAGATGGAGGTTGGGGTTGAGACTAACGCAGTATTTT
.	TRBD1	TRBV7-2	TRBJ1-2	CASSSDRGTYGYTF	TGTGCCAGCAGCTCCGACAGGGGTACCTATGGCTACACCTTC
.	TRBD1	TRBV7-3	TRBJ2-5	CASSPGQGYQETQYF	TGTGCCAGCTCACCGGGACAGGGGTACCAAGAGACCCAGTACTTC
.	.	TRBV30	TRBJ2-7	CAWSQPRTRGGF	TGTGCCTGGAGTCAGCCTCGGACAAGGGGAGGCTTC
.	TRBD1	TRBV5-4	TRBJ2-7	CASSLSRTGVVEQYF	TGTGCCAGCAGCTTGTCTAGGACAGGGGTCGTCGAGCAGTACTTC
.	TRBD1	TRBV9	TRBJ2-2	CASSVQGQAGTGELFF	TGTGCCAGCAGCGTCCAGGGACAGGCGGGCACCGGGGAGCTGTTTTTT
.	.	TRBV7-9	TRBJ1-1	CASNGGGYTEAFF	TGTGCCAGCAACGGCGGTGGGTACACTGAAGCTTTCTTT
.	.	TRBV30	TRBJ2-1	CAWSSSIRDEQFF	TGTGCCTGGAGTTCCTCCATTAGGGATGAGCAGTTCTTC
.	.	TRBV9	TRBJ1-1	CASSAYPRQEIEAFF	TGTGCCAGCAGCGCCTACCCACGCCAGGAAATAGAAGCTTTCTTT
.	TRBD1	TRBV18	TRBJ1-1	CASSVRDSTTEAFF	TGTGCCAGCTCAGTCAGGGACAGTACCACTGAAGCTTTCTTT
.	.	TRBV29-1	TRBJ1-5	CSVESEGLPQHF	TGCAGCGTTGAGTCCGAGGGGCTGCCCCAGCATTTT
.	TRBD1	TRBV27	TRBJ2-7	CASSLDRADYEQYF	TGTGCCAGCAGTTTAGACAGGGCCGACTACGAGCAGTACTTC
.	TRBD1	TRBV18	TRBJ2-5	CASSPKTGWKETQYF	TGTGCCAGCTCACCCAAGACAGGGTGGAAAGAGACCCAGTACTTC
.	TRBD1	TRBV19	TRBJ2-1	CASISGGNEQFF	TGTGCCAGTATATCAGGGGGCAATGAGCAGTTCTTC
.	.	TRBV7-2	TRBJ1-2	CASSLALGQGFRGYTF	TGTGCCAGCAGCTTAGCCTTAGGTCAGGGGTTTCGTGGCTACACCTTC
.	.	TRBV13	TRBJ1-1	CASSLGQNTEAFF	TGTGCCAGCAGCTTAGGACAGAACACTGAAGCTTTCTTT
.	.	TRBV5-1	TRBJ2-3	CASSLDSQSTDTQYF	TGCGCCAGCAGCTTAGACAGTCAGAGCACAGATACGCAGTATTTT
.	TRBD1	TRBV14	TRBJ1-5	CASSPGTGTNQPQHF	TGTGCCAGCAGCCCCGGGACAGGGACTAATCAGCCCCAGCATTTT
.	.	TRBV28	TRBJ2-2	CASSPAQNTGELFF	TGTGCCAGCAGTCCGGCGCAGAACACCGGGGAGCTGTTTTTT
.	.	TRBV7-8	TRBJ2-1	CASSLADFSYNEQFF	TGTGCCAGCAGCTTAGCGGACTTCTCCTACAATGAGCAGTTCTTC
.	.	TRBV28	TRBJ2-7	CASSYLLRRQYF	TGTGCCAGCAGTTACCTCTTACGGCGGCAGTACTTC
.	TRBD1	TRBV7-9	TRBJ1-5	CASSLAGGHQPQHF	TGTGCCAGCAGCTTGGCAGGGGGCCATCAGCCCCAGCATTTT
.	TRBD1	TRBV2	TRBJ1-6	CATNVGQGNSPLHF	TGTGCCACTAATGTGGGACAGGGGAATTCACCCCTCCACTTT
.	.	TRBV5-1	TRBJ2-3	CASSFPTDTQYF	TGCGCCAGCAGCTTCCCCACAGATACGCAGTATTTT
.	TRBD2	TRBV19	TRBJ2-1	CASSGPTSGDRYEQFF	TGTGCCAGTAGTGGCCCCACTAGCGGGGACCGGTATGAGCAGTTCTTC
.	.	TRBV15	TRBJ2-7	CATSGGRAGHYEQYF	TGTGCCACCAGCGGCGGTCGGGCAGGACACTACGAGCAGTACTTC
.	.	TRBV28	TRBJ2-7	CASSQTFEQYF	TGTGCCAGCAGCCAGACATTCGAGCAGTACTTC